This T cell receptor (beta chain) was observed in a study of blood T cell repertoires in COVID-19. J gave up 5 bases and V 5 bases, and 10 bases lay outside the gene matches. CDR1 is MGHRA and CDR2 is YSYEKL in the germline V gene. The CDR3 sequence is 16 residues long. Sequenced by immunoSEQ multiplex PCR; TCRdb stores in-frame clones only, minus some. The table has 50,000 to 65,000 clones, roughly 90% seen once; the top ten hold 1% to 1.5%. The sequencing input was peripheral blood. This sequence was found in a man in his sixties with acute or convalescent COVID-19. This chain joins TRBV4-1 and TRBJ1-4; 8 bases line up with TRBD1. In DNA form, the CDR3 reads TGCGCCAGCAGCTTAGAAACCGGGACAGGAAATGAAAAACTGTTTTTT. Residues: CASSLETGTGNEKLFF.